This is a list of T cell receptor beta chains from one sample in a study of cytomegalovirus exposure and HLA in healthy donors. Libraries were prepared by immunoSEQ multiplex PCR; TCRdb keeps only in-frame clonotypes and omits some of them. The sample comprises around 150,000 clones, about 84% of which are singletons, and about 3.4% rests with the top ten. Material: PBMCs. These receptors were obtained from a male donor in good health and CMV-seronegative. The CDR3 runs from the conserved cysteine through the conserved F or W. A D gene is named only where the DNA matches it firmly. Part of the rows lack a size; the others show once, few, many or a class for expanded clones.

J gene: TRBJ1-6
V gene: TRBV7-9
clone size: NA
D gene: NA
CDR3 DNA: TGTGCCAGCAGCCCGCAACGCGGGATCATTTCACCCCTCCACTTT
CDR3 protein: CASSPQRGIISPLHF

J gene: TRBJ1-1
V gene: TRBV18
clone size: once
D gene: TRBD1
CDR3 DNA: TGTGCCAGCTCACCACCGATAACAGGGGGGACTGAAGCTTTCTTT
CDR3 protein: CASSPPITGGTEAFF

J gene: TRBJ1-5
V gene: TRBV28
clone size: NA
D gene: TRBD1
CDR3 DNA: TGTGCCAGCAGACAAGCCCCCAGGGGGTCGGGCAATCAGCCCCAGCATTTT
CDR3 protein: CASRQAPRGSGNQPQHF

J gene: TRBJ1-4
V gene: TRBV7-9
clone size: NA
D gene: TRBD1
CDR3 DNA: TGTGCCAGCAGCTCGAGGGACAGGGTGGGTGAAAAACTGTTTTTT
CDR3 protein: CASSSRDRVGEKLFF

J gene: TRBJ1-4
V gene: TRBV4-1
clone size: NA
D gene: TRBD1
CDR3 DNA: TGCGCCAGCAAAGAGACAGGGGCTGAAAAACTGTTTTTT
CDR3 protein: CASKETGAEKLFF

J gene: TRBJ1-1
V gene: TRBV28
clone size: NA
D gene: NA
CDR3 DNA: TGTGCCAGCAGTGCTCACAGGGTTCTGAACACTGAAGCTTTCTTT
CDR3 protein: CASSAHRVLNTEAFF

J gene: TRBJ2-7
V gene: TRBV11-3
clone size: NA
D gene: TRBD1
CDR3 DNA: TGTGCCAGCAGCCCGGGACAGGGCTCCTACGAGCAGTACTTC
CDR3 protein: CASSPGQGSYEQYF

J gene: TRBJ2-7
V gene: TRBV4-2
clone size: NA
D gene: TRBD2
CDR3 DNA: TGTGCCAGCAGCCAAGAGGTAGCGGGGTACCTCTCCTACGAGCAGTACTTC
CDR3 protein: CASSQEVAGYLSYEQYF

J gene: TRBJ1-2
V gene: TRBV7-2
clone size: NA
D gene: TRBD1
CDR3 DNA: TGTGCCAGCAGCCCGAAGGACAGGGTGGACTATGGCTACACCTTC
CDR3 protein: CASSPKDRVDYGYTF

J gene: TRBJ2-5
V gene: TRBV7-2
clone size: NA
D gene: NA
CDR3 DNA: TGTGCCAGCAGCCCGGACAGCTACCAAGAGACCCAGTACTTC
CDR3 protein: CASSPDSYQETQYF

J gene: TRBJ1-1
V gene: TRBV6-4
clone size: NA
D gene: NA
CDR3 DNA: TGTGCCAGCAGCCCTTCTGGGCAGGGAGGAAGTGAAGCTTTCTTT
CDR3 protein: CASSPSGQGGSEAFF

J gene: TRBJ1-3
V gene: TRBV19
clone size: NA
D gene: NA
CDR3 DNA: TGTGCCAGTAGAGAGTCCCCTGGAAACACCATATATTTT
CDR3 protein: CASRESPGNTIYF

J gene: TRBJ1-2
V gene: TRBV27
clone size: NA
D gene: TRBD1
CDR3 DNA: TGTGCCAGCAGTGCTACAGGGGCCGGCTACACCTTC
CDR3 protein: CASSATGAGYTF

J gene: TRBJ1-5
V gene: TRBV27
clone size: NA
D gene: NA
CDR3 DNA: TGTGCCAGCAGTACAACGGGGGGGGGCTATAGCAATCAGCCCCAGCATTTT
CDR3 protein: CASSTTGGGYSNQPQHF

J gene: TRBJ2-4
V gene: TRBV10-2
clone size: NA
D gene: NA
CDR3 DNA: TGCGCCAGCAGCAATCCGGTTGGAGCCAAAAACATTCAGTACTTC
CDR3 protein: CASSNPVGAKNIQYF

J gene: TRBJ1-1
V gene: TRBV7-9
clone size: NA
D gene: NA
CDR3 DNA: TGTGCCAGCAGCGTCATCAAGAACACTGAAGCTTTCTTT
CDR3 protein: CASSVIKNTEAFF

J gene: TRBJ2-7
V gene: TRBV4-1
clone size: NA
D gene: TRBD2
CDR3 DNA: TGCGCCAGCAGCGCTAGCGGGAGTTTCTCCTACGAGCAGTACTTC
CDR3 protein: CASSASGSFSYEQYF

J gene: TRBJ2-5
V gene: TRBV2
clone size: NA
D gene: TRBD1
CDR3 DNA: TGTGCCAGCAGTCACCCGACAGGGGGGCAAGAGACCCAGTACTTC
CDR3 protein: CASSHPTGGQETQYF

J gene: TRBJ2-7
V gene: TRBV9
clone size: NA
D gene: NA
CDR3 DNA: TGTGCCAGCAGCGCCTACAGCCAGCCCTACGAGCAGTACTTC
CDR3 protein: CASSAYSQPYEQYF

J gene: TRBJ2-7
V gene: TRBV2
clone size: NA
D gene: TRBD1
CDR3 DNA: TGTGCCAGCAGCCAGGACAGGGGGTGGGGAAACGAGCAGTACTTC
CDR3 protein: CASSQDRGWGNEQYF

J gene: TRBJ2-4
V gene: TRBV18
clone size: NA
D gene: TRBD2
CDR3 DNA: TGTGCCAGCTCACCCGGACTAGCGGGAGGGCCCTCGAACATTCAGTACTTC
CDR3 protein: CASSPGLAGGPSNIQYF

J gene: TRBJ2-7
V gene: TRBV13
clone size: NA
D gene: NA
CDR3 DNA: TGTGCCAGCAGCCGTGGCACGCCCCTCTACGAGCAGTACTTC
CDR3 protein: CASSRGTPLYEQYF

J gene: TRBJ2-3
V gene: TRBV11-2
clone size: NA
D gene: NA
CDR3 DNA: TGTGCCAGCAGCCCAGGGTATGATACGCAGTATTTT
CDR3 protein: CASSPGYDTQYF

J gene: TRBJ2-7
V gene: TRBV5-1
clone size: NA
D gene: NA
CDR3 DNA: TGCGCCAGCAGCCCGACGGGGGACTCATACTACGAGCAGTACTTC
CDR3 protein: CASSPTGDSYYEQYF

J gene: TRBJ2-5
V gene: TRBV6-1
clone size: few
D gene: TRBD2
CDR3 DNA: TGTGCCAGTGCCTACGGGACTAGCTCTGAGACCCAGTACTTC
CDR3 protein: CASAYGTSSETQYF

J gene: TRBJ2-5
V gene: TRBV7-9
clone size: NA
D gene: NA
CDR3 DNA: TGTGCCAGCAGCTTAGACAGTTGGGTCCAGTACTTC
CDR3 protein: CASSLDSWVQYF

J gene: TRBJ1-2
V gene: TRBV19
clone size: once
D gene: TRBD1
CDR3 DNA: TGTGCCAGTAGTATAGGGGCCGGGACAGACAACTATGGCTACACCTTC
CDR3 protein: CASSIGAGTDNYGYTF

J gene: TRBJ2-7
V gene: TRBV4-1
clone size: NA
D gene: NA
CDR3 DNA: TGCGCCAGCAGCCAAGATGGTTACACCTACGAGCAGTACTTC
CDR3 protein: CASSQDGYTYEQYF

J gene: TRBJ1-5
V gene: TRBV7-2
clone size: NA
D gene: NA
CDR3 DNA: TGTGCCAGCAGCTTACACAGGAATAGCAATCAGCCCCAGCATTTT
CDR3 protein: CASSLHRNSNQPQHF

J gene: TRBJ1-1
V gene: TRBV30
clone size: NA
D gene: NA
CDR3 DNA: TGTGCCTGGAGTAAACAGGGGAACACTGAAGCTTTCTTT
CDR3 protein: CAWSKQGNTEAFF

J gene: TRBJ2-6
V gene: TRBV9
clone size: NA
D gene: NA
CDR3 DNA: TGTGCCAGCAGGAGCTCTGGGGCCAACGTCCTGACTTTC
CDR3 protein: CASRSSGANVLTF

J gene: TRBJ1-2
V gene: TRBV2
clone size: NA
D gene: TRBD1
CDR3 DNA: TGTGCCAGCAACGGACAGGGGGCGATCCATGGCTACACCTTC
CDR3 protein: CASNGQGAIHGYTF

J gene: TRBJ2-3
V gene: TRBV10-2
clone size: NA
D gene: NA
CDR3 DNA: TGCGCCAGCAACAGGGAGTCTCGGACAGATACGCAGTATTTT
CDR3 protein: CASNRESRTDTQYF

J gene: TRBJ2-1
V gene: TRBV11-3
clone size: NA
D gene: TRBD1
CDR3 DNA: TGTGCCAGCAGCTTATCTCACCGACAGGGGGCTGGTGAGCAGTTCTTC
CDR3 protein: CASSLSHRQGAGEQFF

J gene: TRBJ2-1
V gene: TRBV19
clone size: NA
D gene: TRBD1
CDR3 DNA: TGTGCCAGTAGTACCGGGACAGGGATGGACAATGAGCAGTTCTTC
CDR3 protein: CASSTGTGMDNEQFF

J gene: TRBJ2-5
V gene: TRBV5-4
clone size: NA
D gene: NA
CDR3 DNA: TGTGCCAGCAGCTTGGAGGAGTTGCAAGAGACCCAGTACTTC
CDR3 protein: CASSLEELQETQYF

J gene: TRBJ2-1
V gene: TRBV28
clone size: NA
D gene: NA
CDR3 DNA: TGTGCCAGCAGTTTATTGGGGGGAGTGTCAAATGAGCAGTTCTTC
CDR3 protein: CASSLLGGVSNEQFF